The 25 T cell receptor beta chains presented below share a single source sample, sequenced in a study of CD8+ T cells in alopecia areata. cDNA reverse transcribed from extracted RNA served as the sequencing template. The assay was immunoSEQ multiplex PCR, and TCRdb's table has in-frame clones only and misses some. The profile shows some 180,000 clones, 51% of them singletons. Sample treatment: oral pan-JAK inhibitor, 5-10 mg twice daily. Sequencing was performed on CD8+ T cells sorted from blood, taken around week 54, from a patient treated with tofacitinib. The receptors were sampled from a human donor with alopecia areata.

This clone was seen a single time. The chain is built from TRBV7-9 and TRBJ2-7, with D unresolved. CDR1 is SEHNR, CDR2 FQNEAQ, per germline (reference sequence). The CDR3 contains 17 residues. The V end lost 6 bases, the J end lost 2 bases, and 23 bases lay between the germline ends. The CDR3 region is CASSLIRDILTPYEQYF. DNA for the CDR3: TGTGCCAGCAGTCTGATTAGAGACATCCTCACCCCCTACGAGCAGTACTTC.

This chain links TRBV13 with TRBJ2-1; 8 positions match TRBD2. CDR1 PRHDT and CDR2 FYEKMQ come from the germline V gene (reference sequence). Germline trimming cut 5 bases from V and 0 bases from J; bases unmatched to any gene: 0. The CDR3 is 14 residues long. CDR3 in DNA: TGTGCCAGCAGCGCGGGGGGCTCCTACAATGAGCAGTTCTTC. Encoded protein: CASSAGGSYNEQFF.

The chain uses TRBV6-6 and TRBJ1-5; D not resolved. Trimming took 6 bases from V and 1 from J, leaving 10 bases between them. Germline CDR1 and CDR2: MNHNY and SVGAGI (reference sequence). The CDR3 loop spans 14 amino acids. The CDR3 loop is CASSTLGSNQPQHF. The CDR3 DNA follows: TGTGCCAGCAGCACCTTGGGAAGCAATCAGCCCCAGCATTTT.

V usage is TRBV15 and J usage is TRBJ2-7, with 7 bases matching TRBD1. The CDR3 has 15 amino acids. Germline assignment: CDR1 LNHNV and CDR2 YYDKDF (reference sequence). Germline trimming cut 5 bases from V and 0 bases from J; bases unmatched to any gene: 7. CDR3: CATSWGTAASYEQYF. The CDR3 nucleotides are TGTGCCACCAGCTGGGGGACAGCCGCCTCCTACGAGCAGTACTTC.

This chain joins TRBV9 and TRBJ1-6; D is uncertain. Trimming left V 0 bases short and J 9 bases short, with 10 bases between. In germline, CDR1 is SGDLS, CDR2 YYNGEE. The CDR3 runs 14 residues. CDR3 loop: CASSVDGAGSPLHF. The CDR3 DNA reads TGTGCCAGCAGCGTAGATGGAGCGGGTTCACCCCTCCACTTT.

The V gene is TRBV19, the J gene TRBJ1-6; TRBD1 might be the D (6 bases). The CDR3 is 14 residues long. V lost 7 bases to trimming and J lost 7 bases, with 14 bases between them. Germline CDR1 is LNHDA and CDR2 is SQIVND (reference sequence). The CDR3 nucleotides are TGTGCCAGTACCCGGCAGGACAGAAATTCACCCCTCCACTTT. It specifies CASTRQDRNSPLHF.

The chain employs TRBV6-1 and TRBJ2-5, with 7 nucleotides matching TRBD2. V shed 0 bases, J shed 1 base, and the junction held 2 bases outside the gene matches. The V gene's germline CDR1 is MNHNS and CDR2 SASEGT. The CDR3 runs to 15 residues. CDR3 residues: CASSEAGGGQETQYF. In nucleotides, the CDR3 is TGTGCCAGCAGTGAAGCGGGGGGGGGCCAAGAGACCCAGTACTTC.

The V and J genes are TRBV18 and TRBJ1-1; D is unresolved. Germline V gene lookup returns CDR1 KGHSH and CDR2 LQKENI. V was cut by 5 bases and J by 4 bases, with 14 bases left in between. The CDR3 extends over 14 amino acids. Written as DNA, the CDR3 is TGTGCCAGCTCAACGGAGATAAGAGGCACTGAAGCTTTCTTT. Protein product: CASSTEIRGTEAFF. The variable domain in full, with the rest retrieved from reference TRBV18 and TRBJ1-1, is NAGVMQNPRHLVRRRGQEARLRCSPMKGHSHVYWYRQLPEEGLKFMVYLQKENIIDESGMPKERFSAEFPKEGPSILRIQQVVRGDSAAYFCASSTEIRGTEAFFGQGTRLTVV.

The chain links TRBV29-1 to TRBJ2-4, with a tentative D call TRBD1 (6 bases). Germline CDR1 and CDR2: SQVTM and ANQGSEA. The CDR3 covers 13 residues. Trimming pared 3 bases from V and 2 bases from J, leaving 8 bases between. The CDR3 is CSVDGGSKNIQYF. DNA of the CDR3: TGCAGCGTTGATGGGGGCTCCAAAAACATTCAGTACTTC.

J is TRBJ1-1 and V is TRBV7-9; 10 bases fit TRBD1. CDR3 size: 15 residues. Germline V gene lookup returns CDR1 SEHNR and CDR2 FQNEAQ (reference sequence). The V segment lost 1 base and the J segment 8 bases; nucleotides outside the gene matches: 7. As DNA, the CDR3 is TGTGCCAGCAGCTTAGGAAGACAGGGGGCAAACGAAGCTTTCTTT. Its protein is CASSLGRQGANEAFF. The variable domain in full, with the rest retrieved from reference TRBV7-9 and TRBJ1-1, is DTGVSQNPRHKITKRGQNVTFRCDPISEHNRLYWYRQTLGQGPEFLTYFQNEAQLEKSRLLSDRFSAERPKGSFSTLEIQRTEQGDSAMYLCASSLGRQGANEAFFGQGTRLTVV.

This clone was observed a handful of times. J is TRBJ2-5 and V is TRBV10-3; 7 bases align to TRBD1. This CDR3 is 11 amino acids long. Per germline, CDR1 ENHRY and CDR2 SYGVKD. V dropped 11 bases and J dropped 5; count of bases not matched to a gene: 5. The CDR3 protein is CAAQGDETQYF. The CDR3 nucleotides read TGTGCCGCCCAGGGGGACGAGACCCAGTACTTC.

This clone has only a few counts. The chain joins TRBV7-9 to TRBJ2-4; no firm D call. Germline V gene lookup returns CDR1 SEHNR and CDR2 FQNEAQ (reference sequence). Trimming took 3 bases from V and 0 from J, leaving 18 bases between them. CDR3 length: 18 amino acids. The CDR3 DNA reads TGTGCCAGCAGCTTGAAGGTTTCAATAGCTATAGCCAAAAACATTCAGTACTTC. Amino acids: CASSLKVSIAIAKNIQYF.

The chain combines TRBV5-1 with TRBJ2-4; D may be TRBD1 or TRBD2 (5 bases each). V was pared by 1 base and J by 1 base, with 12 bases between. The CDR3 has 16 residues. Germline CDR1 is SGHRS and CDR2 is YFSETQ. In nucleotides, the CDR3 is TGCGCCAGCAGCTTGTTGGCTGAGGGGGCCAAAAACATTCAGTACTTC. Its protein product is CASSLLAEGAKNIQYF. The full variable domain, in which reference TRBV5-1 and TRBJ2-4 provide the parts outside the CDR3, is KAGVTQTPRYLIKTRGQQVTLSCSPISGHRSVSWYQQTPGQGLQFLFEYFSETQRNKGNFPGRFSGRQFSNSRSEMNVSTLELGDSALYLCASSLLAEGAKNIQYFGAGTRLSVL.

This clone was recorded at least ten times. This chain joins TRBV19 and TRBJ2-1, with unresolved D. V dropped 3 bases and J dropped 6 bases, with 9 bases sitting between them. This CDR3 is 13 amino acids long. CDR1 and CDR2 (germline): LNHDA, SQIVND (reference sequence). CDR3 sequence reads: CASSIAGANEQFF. In DNA form, the CDR3 reads TGTGCCAGTAGTATTGCAGGAGCCAATGAGCAGTTCTTC.

Turning to this clone: Given a much more abundant clone one base away, this may be a read error. In the same sample, other DNA sequences code for this CDR3. The chain carries TRBV7-9 and TRBJ1-5; no definite D call. The germline V and J ends were trimmed by 1 base and 4 bases, with 2 bases remaining between them. The CDR3 is 12 amino acids. Per germline, CDR1 SEHNR and CDR2 FQNEAQ (reference sequence). The CDR3 DNA is TGTGCCAGCAGCTTAGAGAATCAGCCCCAGCATTTT. It codes for CASSLENQPQHF.

This chain joins TRBV5-1 and TRBJ2-7, with TRBD1 matching 7 bases. The V gene end was trimmed by 3 bases and the J gene end by 1 base; junction bases not matched to a gene: 4. The CDR3 runs 14 residues. Per the germline V gene, CDR1 is SGHRS and CDR2 is YFSETQ. CDR3 residues: CASSYSTGSYEQYF. The CDR3 DNA follows: TGCGCCAGCAGCTACTCGACAGGGTCCTACGAGCAGTACTTC.

The CDR3 nucleotides are TGCGCCAGCAGCTTCGGACAGGGCGGAGATACGCAGTATTTT. This encodes CASSFGQGGDTQYF. V usage is TRBV5-1 and J usage is TRBJ2-3; 8 nucleotides match TRBD1. J lost 5 bases, V lost 2 bases, and 4 bases had no gene match. This CDR3 is built from 14 residues. Per the germline V gene, CDR1 is SGHRS and CDR2 is YFSETQ.

This chain uses TRBV4-2 with TRBJ2-2; D uncertain. CDR1 is LGHNA and CDR2 is YNFKEQ in the germline V gene. This CDR3 region has 15 residues. Trimming shortened V by 1 base and J by 4 bases, and 10 bases separated the two germline ends. This chain's CDR3 is CASSQALGPTGELFF. CDR3 DNA: TGTGCCAGCAGCCAAGCTTTAGGGCCCACCGGGGAGCTGTTTTTT.

The chain is built from TRBV13 and TRBJ2-5; D is undetermined. V shed 2 bases and J shed 1 base, with 5 bases lying between them. Germline-derived CDR1 and CDR2 are PRHDT and FYEKMQ (reference sequence). The CDR3 spans 13 residues. CDR3 loop: CASSLSGQETQYF. The CDR3 DNA reads TGTGCCAGCAGCTTATCTGGCCAAGAGACCCAGTACTTC.

This clone has a handful of counts. V gene TRBV2 combines with J gene TRBJ2-5; D is perhaps TRBD2 (5 bases). Trimming cost V 4 bases and J 2 bases, with 5 bases left between them. The germline CDR1 and CDR2 sequences are SNHLY and FYNNEI. CDR3 length: 12 residues. The CDR3 bases are TGTGCCAGCAGTGGGGAGCAAGAGACCCAGTACTTC. Translated, it gives CASSGEQETQYF.

This clone was detected a few times. The chain carries TRBV11-2 and TRBJ2-7; D call uncertain. Deletions cut 1 base from V and 3 bases from J, with 10 bases between. In germline, CDR1 is SGHAT, CDR2 FQNNGV. The CDR3 extends over 14 amino acids. CDR3 in DNA: TGTGCCAGCAGCTTAGGGCAGGAGAGCTACGAGCAGTACTTC. This gives the protein CASSLGQESYEQYF.

J is TRBJ1-5 and V is TRBV27, with 8 bases identical to TRBD1. The CDR3 totals 14 residues. Germline V gene data show CDR1 as MNHEY and CDR2 as SMNVEV (reference sequence). The ends lost 6 bases at V and 2 bases at J; junction bases unmatched: 3. The CDR3 loop is CASSETGGNQPQHF. The CDR3 coding sequence is TGTGCCAGCAGCGAGACAGGGGGCAATCAGCCCCAGCATTTT.

The rearrangement joins TRBV15 to TRBJ2-7, with TRBD1 matching 9 bases. Germline trimming cut 6 bases from V and 3 bases from J; bases unmatched to any gene: 6. Germline CDR1 reads LNHNV; CDR2 reads YYDKDF (reference sequence). The CDR3 has 14 amino acids. In DNA form, the CDR3 reads TGTGCCACCAGTTTCGGACAGGGGAACTACGAGCAGTACTTC. Translating gives CATSFGQGNYEQYF.

The chain joins TRBV7-9 to TRBJ2-6; D gene unclear. Germline-derived CDR1 and CDR2 are SEHNR and FQNEAQ (reference sequence). This CDR3 contains 14 residues. V gave up 3 bases and J gave up 0 bases, with 3 bases separating them. The CDR3 DNA follows: TGTGCCAGCAGCTTTAGCTCTGGGGCCAACGTCCTGACTTTC. This sequence encodes CASSFSSGANVLTF. Filled out from reference TRBV7-9 and TRBJ2-6, the complete variable domain reads DTGVSQNPRHKITKRGQNVTFRCDPISEHNRLYWYRQTLGQGPEFLTYFQNEAQLEKSRLLSDRFSAERPKGSFSTLEIQRTEQGDSAMYLCASSFSSGANVLTFGAGSRLTVL.

The genes are TRBV5-1 and TRBJ1-1; D is perhaps TRBD1 (5 bases). The germline gives CDR1 SGHRS, CDR2 YFSETQ. Trimming removed 1 base from V and 4 bases from J, with 11 bases in between. The CDR3 has 14 amino acids. CDR3 protein: CASSLNQGRTEAFF. CDR3 DNA: TGCGCCAGCAGCTTGAATCAGGGTCGCACTGAAGCTTTCTTT. The full variable domain, rest sourced from reference TRBV5-1 and TRBJ1-1, is KAGVTQTPRYLIKTRGQQVTLSCSPISGHRSVSWYQQTPGQGLQFLFEYFSETQRNKGNFPGRFSGRQFSNSRSEMNVSTLELGDSALYLCASSLNQGRTEAFFGQGTRLTVV.